This TCR beta chain was sequenced for a study of monozygotic twins with cystic fibrosis. The overall study: Libraries were built from 3 to 3.5 micrograms of fragmented DNA using approximately 16 PCR cycles.

Clones were read by immunoSEQ multiplex PCR, and TCRdb kept only the in-frame ones, dropping some. This table holds 25,000 to 30,000 clones, 95% to 98% found once. Study-wide findings and caveats: Co-twins had the most similar V usage for 13 of 16 pairs, J for 8. Monozygotic CF twins shared more identical nucleotide clonotypes than unrelated patients.

This clone was picked up one time. Its target is not known. This TCR came from a girl aged 2 to 10 with cystic fibrosis. The sequencing input was blood.

CDR3 coding DNA: TGTGCCAGCAGCCAAGATAATGGCAGGGTGACCGGGGAGCTGTTTTTT. It encodes CASSQDNGRVTGELFF. The V and J genes are TRBV14 and TRBJ2-2; possible D gene TRBD1, 5 bases. The V end lost 0 bases, the J end lost 5 bases, and 13 bases lay between the germline ends. The CDR3 totals 16 residues. Germline CDR1 SGHDN, CDR2 FVKESK.